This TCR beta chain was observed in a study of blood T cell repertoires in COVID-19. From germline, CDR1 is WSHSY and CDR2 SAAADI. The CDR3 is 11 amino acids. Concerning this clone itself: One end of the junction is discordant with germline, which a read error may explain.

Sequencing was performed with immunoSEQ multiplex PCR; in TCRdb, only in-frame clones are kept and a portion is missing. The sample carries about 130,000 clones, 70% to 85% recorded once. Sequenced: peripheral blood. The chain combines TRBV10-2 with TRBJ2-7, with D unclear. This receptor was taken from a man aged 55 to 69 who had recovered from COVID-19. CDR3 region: CATSLSYEQYF. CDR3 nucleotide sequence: TGCGCCACCAGTTTGAGCTACGAGCAGTACTTC.